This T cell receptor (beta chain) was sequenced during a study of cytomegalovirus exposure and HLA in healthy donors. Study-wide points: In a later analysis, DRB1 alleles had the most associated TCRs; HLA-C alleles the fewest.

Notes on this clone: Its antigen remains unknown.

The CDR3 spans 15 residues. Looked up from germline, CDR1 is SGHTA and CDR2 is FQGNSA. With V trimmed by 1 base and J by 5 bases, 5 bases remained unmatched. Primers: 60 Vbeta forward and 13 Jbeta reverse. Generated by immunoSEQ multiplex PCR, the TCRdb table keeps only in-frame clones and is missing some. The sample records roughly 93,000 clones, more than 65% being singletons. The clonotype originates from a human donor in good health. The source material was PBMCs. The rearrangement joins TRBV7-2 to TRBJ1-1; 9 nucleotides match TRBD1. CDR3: CASSLVSGTGTEAFF. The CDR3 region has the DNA TGTGCCAGCAGCTTAGTATCGGGGACAGGGACTGAAGCTTTCTTT.